These 8 T cell receptor beta chains were sequenced from one sample in a study of beta chain features in type 1 diabetes. Reverse transcribing all isolated RNA meant expressed TCRB transcripts were sequenced. The repertoire was sequenced with immunoSEQ multiplex PCR; TCRdb's copy has only in-frame clones and lacks some. Of some 360,000 clones listed, about 20% are singletons. Sequencing input: naive CD4+ T cells from blood. These receptors all come from a woman between 18 and 29 years old in good health.

Details on this clone: The junction and the germline gene differ at one end; a read error may be behind it. This rearrangement joins TRBV28 to TRBJ1-1; D is unresolved. Germline V gene sequence: CDR1 MDHEN, CDR2 SYDVKM. The CDR3 runs 14 residues. In nucleotides, the CDR3 is TGTGCCAGCAAGAACGACATAGAGAACGCTGAAGCTTTCTTT. Its translation is CASKNDIENAEAFF.

The chain uses TRBV9 and TRBJ2-3; D gene unclear. The CDR3 extends over 15 amino acids. The V and J ends lost 0 bases and 2 bases respectively, with 10 bases between them. CDR1 is SGDLS, CDR2 YYNGEE, per germline. This CDR3 reads CASSVGEPNTDTQYF. CDR3 DNA: TGTGCCAGCAGCGTAGGCGAGCCCAACACAGATACGCAGTATTTT.

This clone was counted a few times. This chain connects TRBV7-2 to TRBJ2-7; maybe TRBD2 (5 bases). The CDR3 length is 15 residues. With 3 bases removed from V and 2 bases from J, the gap between germline ends came to 14 bases. The germline V gene encodes CDR1 SGHTA and CDR2 FQGNSA. The CDR3 DNA is TGTGCCAGCAGCTTGGGCTGGACGGGGACCTACGAGCAGTACTTC. This sequence encodes CASSLGWTGTYEQYF.

A few counts support this clone. V is TRBV4-3 and J is TRBJ2-3; 7 positions match TRBD2. The CDR3 spans 15 residues. Losses at the gene ends were 1 base for V and 3 bases for J; bases not matched to a gene: 4. Germline V gene data show CDR1 as LGHNA and CDR2 as YSLEER. The CDR3 protein is CASSQGTRRTDTQYF. The CDR3 nucleotides read TGCGCCAGCAGCCAAGGGACTAGGAGGACAGATACGCAGTATTTT.

This clone showed up just a few times. The chain couples TRBV29-1 to TRBJ1-1, with 7 bases identical to TRBD1. Germline V CDR1 and CDR2: SQVTM, ANQGSEA. The CDR3 runs 13 residues. The junction had 5 bases not matched to a gene; V was cut back by 6 bases and J by 1 base. CDR3 coding DNA: TGCAGCGTCGCCGGGACAGAGAACACTGAAGCTTTCTTT. This gives the protein CSVAGTENTEAFF.

CDR3 sequence (DNA): TGTGCCAGCAGCTTAGCGGGGGGGCCGGAAAACATTCAGTACTTC. This gives the protein CASSLAGGPENIQYF. This rearrangement joins TRBV13 to TRBJ2-4, with 8 bases fitting TRBD2. The CDR3 covers 15 residues. The J segment lost 5 bases and the V segment lost 1 base, leaving 4 bases of the junction unmatched. The V gene's germline CDR1 is PRHDT and CDR2 FYEKMQ (reference sequence).

The chain recombines TRBV6-1 with TRBJ2-1; a possible D gene is TRBD2 (7 bases). The germline V gene has CDR1 MNHNS and CDR2 SASEGT. The CDR3 spans 15 residues. Trimming pared 3 bases from V and 4 bases from J, leaving 13 bases between. In DNA form, the CDR3 reads TGTGCCAGCAGTGATACGGGGGGCCGGTACAATGAGCAGTTCTTC. Encoded protein: CASSDTGGRYNEQFF.

The rearrangement joins TRBV28 to TRBJ2-7; TRBD1 agrees at 12 bases. The ends lost 7 bases at V and 7 bases at J; junction bases unmatched: 8. Germline V CDR1 and CDR2: MDHEN, SYDVKM. The CDR3 runs 14 residues. The CDR3 reads CASIPGQGAGEQYF. The CDR3 DNA follows: TGTGCCAGCATTCCGGGACAGGGGGCAGGAGAGCAGTACTTC. Supplemented by reference TRBV28 and TRBJ2-7, the full variable domain reads DVKVTQSSRYLVKRTGEKVFLECVQDMDHENMFWYRQDPGLGLRLIYFSYDVKMKEKGDIPEGYSVSREKKERFSLILESASTNQTSMYLCASIPGQGAGEQYFGPGTRLTVT.